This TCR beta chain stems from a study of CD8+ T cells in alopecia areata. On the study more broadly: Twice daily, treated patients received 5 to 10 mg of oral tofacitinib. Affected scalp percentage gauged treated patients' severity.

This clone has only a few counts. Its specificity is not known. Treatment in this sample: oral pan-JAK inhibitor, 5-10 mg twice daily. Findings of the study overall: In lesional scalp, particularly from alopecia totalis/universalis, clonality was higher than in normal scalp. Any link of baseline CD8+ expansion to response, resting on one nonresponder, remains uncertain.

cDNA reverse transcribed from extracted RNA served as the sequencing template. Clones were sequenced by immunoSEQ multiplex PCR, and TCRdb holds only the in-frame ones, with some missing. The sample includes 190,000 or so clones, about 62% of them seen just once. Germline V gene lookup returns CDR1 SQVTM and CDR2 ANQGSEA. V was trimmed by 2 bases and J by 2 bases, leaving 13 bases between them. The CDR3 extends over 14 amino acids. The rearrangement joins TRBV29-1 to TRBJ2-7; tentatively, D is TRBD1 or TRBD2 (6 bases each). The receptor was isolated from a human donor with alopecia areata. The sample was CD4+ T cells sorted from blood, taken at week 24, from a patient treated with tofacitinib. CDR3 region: CSVETTGGTYEQYF. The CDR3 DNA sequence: TGCAGCGTTGAAACGACAGGCGGGACCTACGAGCAGTACTTC.